The clone carrying this TCR beta chain was observed a few times. Its matching antigen is unknown. This table comes from immunoSEQ multiplex PCR, and its TCRdb copy is limited to in-frame clones, with some not included. Of roughly 25,000 clones in the sample, roughly 74% were seen once. The germline gives CDR1 SEHNR, CDR2 FQNEAQ (reference sequence). Trimming stripped 6 bases from V and 4 bases from J, with 8 bases between. The length of the CDR3 is 12 residues. The sample comes from a study of vaccination effects on CD4 cells after COVID-19. Study findings and constraints: Pronounced clonal contraction occurred in clones induced by infection and by vaccine late after vaccination.

Before any sequencing was done, the ViraFEST assay used viral peptide pools to expand antigen-specific CD4+ T cells. Isolating CD4+ T cells followed more than 9 days of culture. SARS-CoV-2 infection was confirmed by PCR in the person between March and December 2020. The researchers cultured fewer than 2.5 million PBMC per well with 8 to 10 IU/ml IL-2 and roughly 9.2 ug/ml peptides. It was on days 3 and 7 that half the medium was replaced with IL-2 medium. Specimen: CD4+ T cells from PBMCs cultured with HCoV-NL63 spike peptides, collected before COVID-19 vaccination. V and J are TRBV7-9 and TRBJ2-3; no definite D call. This TCR derives from a human donor who had a prior SARS-CoV-2 infection. CDR3 coding DNA: TGTGCCAGCAGTTACATAGCAGATACGCAGTATTTT. Translated, it gives CASSYIADTQYF. Full variable domain (outside the CDR3, taken from reference TRBV7-9 and TRBJ2-3): DTGVSQNPRHKITKRGQNVTFRCDPISEHNRLYWYRQTLGQGPEFLTYFQNEAQLEKSRLLSDRFSAERPKGSFSTLEIQRTEQGDSAMYLCASSYIADTQYFGPGTRLTVL.